A selection of T cell receptor beta chains follows, all from one sample in a study of identical twins. A single record per CDR3 protein comes from TCRdb applying MiXCR to the 5' RACE reads. The table includes roughly 290,000 distinct CDR3 sequences, roughly 9% detected once. The data were also submitted as part of a second study, on yellow fever vaccine responses in identical twins.

Sequenced sample: CD8+ T cells sorted from blood. The receptors come from a woman younger than 30 in good health. Both conserved end residues are part of each CDR3. A D gene is named only where the DNA matches it firmly. Size values are once, few and many counts, or a class for expanded clones, and some rows have none.

V gene: TRBV7-9
clone size: many
J gene: TRBJ2-3
D gene: TRBD1
CDR3 DNA: TGTGCCAGCAGCTTAATCCCGGACAGGTTGCATTTT
CDR3 protein: CASSLIPDRLHF

V gene: TRBV6-2/TRBV6-3
clone size: few
J gene: TRBJ2-5
D gene: TRBD1
CDR3 DNA: TGTGCCAGCAGTGACCTTCGACAGGGGTCGCAAGAGACCCAGTACTTC
CDR3 protein: CASSDLRQGSQETQYF

V gene: TRBV20-1
clone size: few
J gene: TRBJ1-2
D gene: NA
CDR3 DNA: TGCAGTGCTAGCGTGGTGGGCTACACCTTC
CDR3 protein: CSASVVGYTF

V gene: TRBV4-3
clone size: many
J gene: TRBJ2-4
D gene: TRBD2
CDR3 DNA: TGCGCCAGCAGCCAAGATTCTAGCGGGAGTTTGAAAAACATTCAGTACTTC
CDR3 protein: CASSQDSSGSLKNIQYF

V gene: TRBV4-2
clone size: NA
J gene: TRBJ2-4
D gene: TRBD1
CDR3 DNA: TGTGCCAGCAGCTCAGAACCAGGGGGCGCGAACATTCAGTACTTC
CDR3 protein: CASSSEPGGANIQYF

V gene: TRBV5-5
clone size: few
J gene: TRBJ1-5
D gene: TRBD1
CDR3 DNA: TGTGCCAGCAGCTTTGAAGGACAGGTTCCCAATCAGCCCCAGCATTTT
CDR3 protein: CASSFEGQVPNQPQHF

V gene: TRBV20-1
clone size: few
J gene: TRBJ2-7
D gene: TRBD2
CDR3 DNA: TGCAGTGCTAGAGATCTAAGCGGGAGTTTGTACGAGCAGTACTTC
CDR3 protein: CSARDLSGSLYEQYF

V gene: TRBV12-3/TRBV12-4
clone size: NA
J gene: TRBJ2-1
D gene: TRBD1
CDR3 DNA: TGTGCCAGCAGCCACCCTGGGACAGGGGTTGATGAGCAGTTCTTC
CDR3 protein: CASSHPGTGVDEQFF

V gene: TRBV3-1
clone size: NA
J gene: TRBJ2-7
D gene: TRBD1
CDR3 DNA: TGTGCCAGCAGCCGGGGACAGTACGAGCAGTACTTC
CDR3 protein: CASSRGQYEQYF

V gene: TRBV12-3/TRBV12-4
clone size: NA
J gene: TRBJ2-7
D gene: TRBD1
CDR3 DNA: TGTGCCAGCAGTTCCGGGGACAGCGGATCCTACGAGCAGTACTTC
CDR3 protein: CASSSGDSGSYEQYF

V gene: TRBV2
clone size: many
J gene: TRBJ2-3
D gene: TRBD1
CDR3 DNA: TGTGCCAGCAGTACCCCTGAAGCGACCAGGGGGCCTAGCACAGATACGCAGTATTTT
CDR3 protein: CASSTPEATRGPSTDTQYF

V gene: TRBV12-3/TRBV12-4
clone size: many
J gene: TRBJ2-3
D gene: NA
CDR3 DNA: TGTGCCAGCAGTTTAGCGAGTCATACGCAGTATTTT
CDR3 protein: CASSLASHTQYF

V gene: TRBV7-9
clone size: NA
J gene: TRBJ2-3
D gene: NA
CDR3 DNA: TGTGCCAGCAGCTCTAGGGAGGCCCGCACAGATACGCAGTATTTT
CDR3 protein: CASSSREARTDTQYF

V gene: TRBV7-9
clone size: few
J gene: TRBJ2-1
D gene: TRBD2
CDR3 DNA: TGTGCCAGCAGCACGACTAGCGGGAGTCTCAATGAGCAGTTCTTC
CDR3 protein: CASSTTSGSLNEQFF

V gene: TRBV20-1
clone size: NA
J gene: TRBJ2-7
D gene: NA
CDR3 DNA: TGCAGTGCTAGAGATCCGGACTGGCTTTGGGACGAGCAGTACTTC
CDR3 protein: CSARDPDWLWDEQYF

V gene: TRBV27
clone size: many
J gene: TRBJ2-5
D gene: NA
CDR3 DNA: TGTGCCAGCAGTAGGGCGGGACGGGAGACCCAGTACTTC
CDR3 protein: CASSRAGRETQYF

V gene: TRBV3-1
clone size: NA
J gene: TRBJ2-1
D gene: TRBD2
CDR3 DNA: TGTGCCAGCAGCCACCCAGCGGGGGGGTACAATGAGCAGTTCTTC
CDR3 protein: CASSHPAGGYNEQFF

V gene: TRBV7-9
clone size: NA
J gene: TRBJ2-7
D gene: TRBD1
CDR3 DNA: TGTGCCAGCAGCTCCCGACAGGGGGACATGGCCTACGAGCAGTACTTC
CDR3 protein: CASSSRQGDMAYEQYF